This TCR beta chain was profiled in a study of blood T cell repertoires in COVID-19. Study summary: Some COVID-19 samples were acute and others convalescent; all came from the United States, Italy and Spain. In each case, the material was cDNA or gDNA derived from T cells, B-cell-depleted T cells, or PBMCs.

The J segment lost 4 bases and the V segment lost 6 bases, leaving 5 bases of the junction unmatched. CDR1 is SNHLY, CDR2 FYNNEI, per germline. The CDR3 has 14 amino acids. Methods used by the authors: Amplification from reference gene primers served as the basis for estimated nucleated cell counts. Generated by immunoSEQ multiplex PCR, the TCRdb table keeps only in-frame clones and is missing some. The DNA gave D and trimming, while V, J and clone size come from that table. The sample holds over 100,000 clones, 91% seen once. This clonotype was sampled from a human donor in a cohort sampled during active COVID-19. The chain is built from TRBV2 and TRBJ2-2, with 7 bases identical to TRBD2. Input material: peripheral blood. CDR3: CASRKAGPTGELFF. CDR3 nucleotide sequence: TGTGCCAGCAGAAAAGCGGGGCCCACCGGGGAGCTGTTTTTT.